These 16 T cell receptor beta chains originate from one sample sequenced in a study of blood T cell repertoires in COVID-19. Produced via immunoSEQ multiplex PCR; TCRdb's table is partial and in-frame only. The sample includes approximately 97,000 clones, roughly 89% of them seen just once. The sequenced sample consisted of peripheral blood. Receptor source: a woman aged 45-59 years with COVID-19, enrolled during active disease.

This clone was seen only once. The chain carries TRBV7-6 and TRBJ1-3, with 7 bases that match TRBD1. CDR3 length equals 18 residues. Germline CDR1 reads SGHVS; CDR2 reads FNYEAQ. V dropped 0 bases and J dropped 3; count of bases not matched to a gene: 11. CDR3 nucleotide sequence: TGTGCCAGCAGCTTAGCTAGCACAGGGGATCTTGTTGGAAACACCATATATTTT. Its protein is CASSLASTGDLVGNTIYF.

The gene calls are TRBV1 and TRBJ2-4; TRBD2, the table's D call, was not compared with the DNA. TRBV1 counts as a pseudogene. CDR3 length: 18 amino acids. The CDR3 region is CTSSQDMGGSGAVNIQYF. CDR3 sequence (DNA): TGCACCAGCAGCCAAGATATGGGAGGGAGCGGGGCCGTAAACATTCAGTACTTC.

The rearrangement joins TRBV30 to TRBJ1-2, with no clear D. Trimming stripped 1 base from V and 4 bases from J, with 13 bases between. CDR1 GTSNPN and CDR2 SVGIG come from the germline V gene (reference sequence). This CDR3 contains 14 residues. The CDR3 sequence is CAWSEVPDFYGYTF. The CDR3 nucleotides are TGTGCCTGGAGTGAAGTCCCGGACTTCTATGGCTACACCTTC.

The chain links TRBV2 to TRBJ1-6; 7 bases match TRBD1. The CDR3 runs to 16 residues. CDR1 is SNHLY, CDR2 FYNNEI, per germline. The V and J ends lost 6 bases and 8 bases, in that order; junction bases with no gene match: 13. The CDR3 loop is CASSALRQGWYSPLHF. The CDR3 DNA follows: TGTGCCAGCAGCGCCCTCAGACAGGGCTGGTATTCACCCCTCCACTTT.

The chain joins TRBV6-1 to TRBJ2-1, with TRBD2 matching 9 bases. Germline-derived CDR1 and CDR2 are MNHNS and SASEGT. V shed 1 base and J 10 bases; nucleotides not matched to a gene: 8. This CDR3 contains 15 residues. This chain's CDR3 is CASSEGRLAGHEQFF. The CDR3 DNA follows: TGTGCCAGCAGTGAAGGACGGCTAGCGGGGCACGAGCAGTTCTTC.

The chain has TRBV2 and TRBJ2-1; 13 nucleotides line up with TRBD2. After removal of 7 bases from V and 4 bases from J, the junction contained 7 bases not matched to a gene. This CDR3 is 16 amino acids long. Germline-derived CDR1 and CDR2 are SNHLY and FYNNEI. The CDR3 region has the DNA TGTGCCAGCAAGGGGAAGACTAGCGGGGGGTACAATGAGCAGTTCTTC. Its translation: CASKGKTSGGYNEQFF.

This rearrangement joins TRBV29-1 to TRBJ2-1; tentative D call: TRBD2 (7 bases). The CDR3 consists of 13 residues. Trimming removed 7 bases from V and 9 bases from J, with 19 bases in between. From germline, CDR1 is SQVTM and CDR2 ANQGSEA. CDR3 in DNA: TGCAGCGCCGGGGAGGGGGATTGGGCTGAGCAGTTCTTC. Translating gives CSAGEGDWAEQFF.

This chain uses TRBV11-3 with TRBJ2-3; 8 nucleotides align to TRBD2. CDR1 SGHNT and CDR2 YENEEA come from the germline V gene. J was trimmed by 3 bases and V by 5 bases; bases with no gene match: 4. CDR3 length equals 14 residues. CDR3 protein: CASSPRGGTDTQYF. In nucleotides, the CDR3 is TGTGCCAGCAGCCCCCGGGGGGGAACAGATACGCAGTATTTT.

The chain couples TRBV11-2 to TRBJ2-7; 7 positions agree with TRBD1. V trimming: 4 bases; J trimming: 0 bases; junction bases outside the gene matches: 9. The CDR3 extends over 16 amino acids. Germline values: CDR1 SGHAT, CDR2 FQNNGV. The CDR3, as DNA: TGTGCCAGCAGCTCCAGACAGGGCCTCTTCTCCTACGAGCAGTACTTC. Protein product: CASSSRQGLFSYEQYF. The full variable domain, with the rest looked up from reference TRBV11-2 and TRBJ2-7, is EAGVAQSPRYKIIEKRQSVAFWCNPISGHATLYWYQQILGQGPKLLIQFQNNGVVDDSQLPKDRFSAERLKGVDSTLKIQPAKLEDSAVYLCASSSRQGLFSYEQYFGPGTRLTVT.

This chain links TRBV6-5 with TRBJ2-3; 7 bases map to TRBD2. V lost 2 bases, J lost 6 bases, and 5 bases stayed unmatched. This CDR3 comprises 14 residues. Germline CDR1 is MNHEY and CDR2 is SVGAGI. CDR3 DNA: TGTGCCAGCAGTTACCGAGCGGGGTGGGATACGCAGTATTTT. Translated, it gives CASSYRAGWDTQYF.

J is TRBJ2-5 and V is TRBV9; the match to TRBD1 covers 8 bases. This CDR3 contains 16 residues. After removal of 0 bases from V and 5 bases from J, the junction contained 9 bases not matched to a gene. CDR1 is SGDLS, CDR2 YYNGEE, per germline. The CDR3 DNA follows: TGTGCCAGCAGCGTAGCGGTGGGACAGGAGCGGGAGACCCAGTACTTC. Residues: CASSVAVGQERETQYF.

The rearrangement uses TRBV7-8 and TRBJ2-5; tentatively, D is TRBD1 (5 bases). V lost 5 bases and J lost 0, with 13 bases in between. Germline V gene sequence: CDR1 SGHVS, CDR2 FQNEAQ. The CDR3 is 15 residues long. CDR3 loop: CASSPRDRNQETQYF. In DNA, the CDR3 is TGTGCCAGCAGCCCCCGAGACAGAAACCAAGAGACCCAGTACTTC.

The CDR3 loop reads CASSLRQWRGGPDTQYF. The CDR3 DNA reads TGTGCCAGCAGCCTTCGGCAATGGCGGGGGGGCCCAGATACGCAGTATTTT. The chain has TRBV5-4 and TRBJ2-3; 9 positions match TRBD2. The CDR3 covers 17 residues. CDR1 and CDR2 from the germline V gene are SGHNT and YYREEE (reference sequence). J gave up 4 bases and V 4 bases, and 13 bases lay outside the gene matches.

This clone has just one count. The chain links TRBV12-3 or TRBV12-4 to TRBJ1-1; 7 bases map to TRBD1. The V gene end was trimmed by 3 bases and the J gene end by 7 bases; junction bases not matched to a gene: 5. The CDR3 extends over 13 amino acids. The CDR3 here is CASSFGTELEAFF. The DNA of the CDR3 is TGTGCCAGCAGTTTTGGGACAGAACTTGAAGCTTTCTTT.

The rearrangement uses TRBV6-1 and TRBJ1-6; D unresolved. Germline CDR1 is MNHNS and CDR2 is SASEGT. The CDR3 spans 15 residues. Trimming shortened V by 2 bases and J by 6 bases, and 11 bases separated the two germline ends. The CDR3 sequence: CASSEIAQVNSPLHF. In DNA form, the CDR3 reads TGTGCCAGCAGTGAAATTGCCCAGGTTAATTCACCCCTCCACTTT.

The chain joins TRBV12-3 or TRBV12-4 to TRBJ1-1, with unresolved D. V dropped 7 bases and J dropped 6 bases, with 15 bases sitting between them. The CDR3 totals 13 residues. The CDR3 coding sequence is TGTGCCAGCACCTTAGGGCGGGCGGCTGAAGCTTTCTTT. Its translation is CASTLGRAAEAFF.